The source of this T cell receptor (beta chain) is a study of CD8+CD57+ T cells in acquired aplastic anemia listed by TCRdb under 2018. Looking at the study overall: On average, sorted CD4+ and CD8+ cells yielded around 3.5 ug of extracted DNA, with a range of about 0.19 to 30 ug.

TCR beta VDJ combination and CDR3 sequence profiling used genomic DNA as the template. An Illumina HiSeq 2000 was used for TCR repertoire sequencing. The published analysis was carried out like this. TRBV/TRBJ rearrangement plots, CDR3 size and DJ length profiles, and Simpson's diversity index were used to assess repertoires. The most abundant DNA sequence in the deep sequencing data was defined as the immunodominant clone. CDR3 amino acid sequences were checked for sharing between subjects and were compared against published repertoires and the VDJdb database. In TCRdb, the public reads were trimmed at Q25 with fastp and aligned with MiXCR, with productive beta chains retained. CDR3 protein sequences are deduplicated, and each keeps its most common genes and DNA. The V and J calls were not made by the authors but by TCRdb's processing. This sample has 250,000 to 300,000 distinct CDR3 sequences in its table, and around 60% of those were observed once. Less than 9.5% of the sample is in the top ten clones.

TCR repertoires of sorted CD4+ and CD8+ blood T cells from severe aplastic anemia patients and healthy subjects were deep-sequenced in the study. Ficoll-Paque density gradient centrifugation was used to isolate peripheral blood mononuclear cells. Before DNA extraction, CD4+ and CD8+ T cells were sorted with FACS or magnetic beads. With regard to this clonotype: The antigen it binds to is not known. No quality values exist for individual bases; no much larger clone is one base distant.

On the study overall, not on this receptor specifically: No significant difference in CD8+ Simpson's diversity was found between patients and healthy controls (P=0.060). Roughly 30 CD8+ CDR3 sequences were found to be shared between patients and controls, but these sequences appeared to be highly expressed in patients and within the immunodominant clones of the patients.

CDR1 and CDR2, looked up from the germline V gene, are ENHRY and SYGVKD. Its CDR3 holds 14 amino acids, cysteine through phenylalanine. The kept DNA is CDR3 alone, 42 bases in frame from the first base. Trimming leaves V shorter by 7 bases and J shorter by 8 bases, with the junction holding 11 bases beyond the gene matches. Recombination joined TRBV10-3 with TRBJ1-1; the central 9 bases match TRBD1. The TCR sequence derives from a human donor with severe aplastic anemia or a healthy control (not recorded which). Sequenced sample: sorted CD4+, CD8+, or CD8+CD57+ T cells (not recorded which) from PBMCs. The sequence in DNA is TGTGCCATCACCAGGACAGGGGCTTACGGAGAAGCTTTCTTT. Translated, this is CAITRTGAYGEAFF.